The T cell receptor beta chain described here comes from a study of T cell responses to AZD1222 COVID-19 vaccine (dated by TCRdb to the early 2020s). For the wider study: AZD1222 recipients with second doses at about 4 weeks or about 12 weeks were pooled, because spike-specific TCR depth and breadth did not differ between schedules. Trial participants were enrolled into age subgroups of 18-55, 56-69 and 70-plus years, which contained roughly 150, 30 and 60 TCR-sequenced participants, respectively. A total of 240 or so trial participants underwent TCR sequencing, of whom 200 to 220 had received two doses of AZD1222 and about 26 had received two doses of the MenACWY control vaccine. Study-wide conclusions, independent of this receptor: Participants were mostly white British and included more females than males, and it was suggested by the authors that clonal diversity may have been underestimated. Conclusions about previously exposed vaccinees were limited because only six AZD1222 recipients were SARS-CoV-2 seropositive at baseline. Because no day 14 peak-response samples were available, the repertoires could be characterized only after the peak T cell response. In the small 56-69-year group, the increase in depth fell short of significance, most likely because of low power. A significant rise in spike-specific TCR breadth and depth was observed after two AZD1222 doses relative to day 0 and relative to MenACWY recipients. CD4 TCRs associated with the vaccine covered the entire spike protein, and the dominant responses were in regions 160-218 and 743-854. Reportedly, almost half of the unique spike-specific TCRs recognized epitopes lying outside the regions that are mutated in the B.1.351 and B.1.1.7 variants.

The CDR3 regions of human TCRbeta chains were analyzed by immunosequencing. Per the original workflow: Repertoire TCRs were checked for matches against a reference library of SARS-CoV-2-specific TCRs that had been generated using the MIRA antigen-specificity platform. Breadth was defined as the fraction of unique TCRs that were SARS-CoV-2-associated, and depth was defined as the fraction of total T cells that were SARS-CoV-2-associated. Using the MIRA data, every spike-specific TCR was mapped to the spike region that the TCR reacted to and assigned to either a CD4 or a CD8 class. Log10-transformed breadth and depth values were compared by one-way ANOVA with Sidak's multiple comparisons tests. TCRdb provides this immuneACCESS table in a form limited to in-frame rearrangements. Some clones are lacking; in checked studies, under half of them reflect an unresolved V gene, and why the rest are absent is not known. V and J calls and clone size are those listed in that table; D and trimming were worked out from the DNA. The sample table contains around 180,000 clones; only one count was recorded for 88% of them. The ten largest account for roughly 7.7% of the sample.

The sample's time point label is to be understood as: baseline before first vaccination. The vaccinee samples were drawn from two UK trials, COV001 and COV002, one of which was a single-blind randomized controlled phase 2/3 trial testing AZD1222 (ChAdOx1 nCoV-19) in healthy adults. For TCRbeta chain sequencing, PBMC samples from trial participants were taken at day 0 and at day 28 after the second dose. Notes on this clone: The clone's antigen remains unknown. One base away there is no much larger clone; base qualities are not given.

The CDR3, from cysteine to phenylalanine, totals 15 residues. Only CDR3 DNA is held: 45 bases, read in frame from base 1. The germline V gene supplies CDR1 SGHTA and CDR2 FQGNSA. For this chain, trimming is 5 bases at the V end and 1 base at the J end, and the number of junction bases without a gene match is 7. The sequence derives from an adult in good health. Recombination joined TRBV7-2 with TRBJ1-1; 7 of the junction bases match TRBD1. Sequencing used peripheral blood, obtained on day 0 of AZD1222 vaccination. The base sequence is TGTGCCAGCAGCCGGGACAGATCGTGGAACACTGAAGCTTTCTTT. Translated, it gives CASSRDRSWNTEAFF.